This T cell receptor (beta chain) was retrieved from a study of T-cell reconstitution after alpha-beta-depleted transplantation in children. This clonotype was counted ten times or more. Library preparation (for TCRbeta) was performed with unique molecular identifiers. TCRdb re-called the PCR reads through MiXCR, storing one row per CDR3 protein. The sample comprises some 250,000 distinct CDR3 sequences, around 12% of which are singletons, and around 2.8% rests with the top ten. The germline V gene has CDR1 SQVTM and CDR2 ANQGSEA. This CDR3 region has 14 residues. V lost 5 bases, J lost 2 bases, and 13 bases lay in between.

This TCR was sampled from a human donor who donated a stem cell graft to a child with acute lymphoblastic leukemia. The chain carries TRBV29-1 and TRBJ2-1, with D perhaps given as TRBD1 or TRBD2 (5 bases each). Source: PBMCs from the stem cell graft donor, taken from the stem cell graft. The DNA of the CDR3 is TGCAGCGTTTCCGGGACCCAGACCTACAATGAGCAGTTCTTC. Translating gives CSVSGTQTYNEQFF.